The T cell receptor (beta chain) described here comes from a study of tissue T cells after allogeneic stem cell transplantation. With V trimmed by 2 bases and J by 4 bases, 4 bases remained unmatched. Germline V lookup: CDR1 SGHLS, CDR2 HYDKME. The CDR3 has 15 amino acids. Time point specified: mouse harvest day 7 after allogeneic transplant. Tail vein injection delivered 10^7 T-cell-depleted bone marrow cells and 10^6 splenic CD5+ T cells. Profiling relied on immunoSEQ multiplex PCR, and the TCRdb table lists in-frame clones only, not all of them. This table has roughly 7,500 clones, roughly half appearing once. About this clone: The germline and genes are mouse ones. Read coverage stops 1 residue before the CDR3 terminus; the germline J gene supplies the remainder.

The specimen was lymph node tissue. The sequence was obtained from a female BALB/c mouse given C57BL/6 T cells with graft-versus-host disease after an allogeneic hematopoietic cell transplant. J is TRBJ1-6 and V is TRBV12-2; 7 bases map to TRBD1. TRBJ1-6 has ORF status, its function being uncertain. The part of the CDR3 DNA that was read is TGTGCCAGCTCTCCCGGGACAGCTTATAATTCGCCCCTCTAC. It codes for CASSPGTAYNSPLY. The whole CDR3 is CASSPGTAYNSPLYF.